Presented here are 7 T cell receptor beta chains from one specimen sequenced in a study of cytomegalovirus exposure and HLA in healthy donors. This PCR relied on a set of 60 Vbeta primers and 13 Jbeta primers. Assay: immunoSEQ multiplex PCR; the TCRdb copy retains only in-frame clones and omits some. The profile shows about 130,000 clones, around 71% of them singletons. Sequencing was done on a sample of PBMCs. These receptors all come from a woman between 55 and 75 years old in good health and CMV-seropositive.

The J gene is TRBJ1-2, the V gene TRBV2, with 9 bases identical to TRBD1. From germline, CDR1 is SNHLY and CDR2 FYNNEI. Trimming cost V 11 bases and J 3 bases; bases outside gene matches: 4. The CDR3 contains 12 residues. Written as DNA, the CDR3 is TGTGCCGGTACAGGGGGCTACTATGGCTACACCTTC. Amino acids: CAGTGGYYGYTF.

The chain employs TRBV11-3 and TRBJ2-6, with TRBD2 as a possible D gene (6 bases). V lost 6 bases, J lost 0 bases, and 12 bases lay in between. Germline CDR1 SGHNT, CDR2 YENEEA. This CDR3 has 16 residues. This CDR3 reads CASSSGSSSGANVLTF. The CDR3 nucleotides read TGTGCCAGCAGTAGCGGCAGTTCCTCTGGGGCCAACGTCCTGACTTTC.

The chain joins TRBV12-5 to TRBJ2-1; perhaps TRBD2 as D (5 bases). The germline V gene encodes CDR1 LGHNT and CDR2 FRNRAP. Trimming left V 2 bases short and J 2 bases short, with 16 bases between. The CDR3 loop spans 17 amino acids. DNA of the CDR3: TGTGCTAGTGGTTTGAGGAGGCCCTCTGAGGCCTACAATGAGCAGTTCTTC. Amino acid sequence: CASGLRRPSEAYNEQFF. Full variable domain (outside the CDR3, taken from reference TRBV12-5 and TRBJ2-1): DARVTQTPRHKVTEMGQEVTMRCQPILGHNTVFWYRQTMMQGLELLAYFRNRAPLDDSGMPKDRFSAEMPDATLATLKIQPSEPRDSAVYFCASGLRRPSEAYNEQFFGPGTRLTVL.

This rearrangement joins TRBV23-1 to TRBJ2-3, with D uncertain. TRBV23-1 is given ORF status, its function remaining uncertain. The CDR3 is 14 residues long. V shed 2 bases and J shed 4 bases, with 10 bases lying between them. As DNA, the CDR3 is TGCGCCAGCAGTCAAGACCGGGTCCCAGATACGCAGTATTTT. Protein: CASSQDRVPDTQYF.

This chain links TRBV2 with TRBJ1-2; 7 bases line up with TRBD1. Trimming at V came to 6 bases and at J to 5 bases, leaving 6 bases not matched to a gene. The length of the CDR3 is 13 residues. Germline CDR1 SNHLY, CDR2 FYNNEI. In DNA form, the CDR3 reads TGTGCCAGCAGCGGGGACAGACAATATGGCTACACCTTC. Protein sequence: CASSGDRQYGYTF.

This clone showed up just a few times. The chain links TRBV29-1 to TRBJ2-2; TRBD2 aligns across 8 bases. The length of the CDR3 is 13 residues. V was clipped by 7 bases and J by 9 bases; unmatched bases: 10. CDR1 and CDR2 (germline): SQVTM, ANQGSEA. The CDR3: CSARGGLHRELFF. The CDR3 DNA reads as TGCAGCGCTCGGGGGGGGTTACACCGGGAGCTGTTTTTT.

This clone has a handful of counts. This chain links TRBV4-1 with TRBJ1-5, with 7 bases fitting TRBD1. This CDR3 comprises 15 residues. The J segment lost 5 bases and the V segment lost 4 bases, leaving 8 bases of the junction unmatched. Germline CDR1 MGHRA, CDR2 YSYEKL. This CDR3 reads CASSPLKGAYQPQHF. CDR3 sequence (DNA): TGCGCCAGCAGCCCACTAAAGGGGGCATATCAGCCCCAGCATTTT.